A selection of T cell receptor beta chains follows, all from one sample in a study of T cells in Graves' hyperthyroidism and ophthalmopathy. TCRdb passed the multiplex PCR reads through MiXCR, listing each CDR3 protein once. The top ten hold around 28% of the sample, which has fewer than 250,000 distinct CDR3 sequences, about 15% seen once. Sequencing input: blood. Receptors originate from a woman under 30 with Graves' ophthalmopathy. Both conserved end residues are part of each CDR3. Fields, in order: D gene, clone size, J gene, V gene, CDR3 DNA, CDR3 protein. D genes are given only for firm matches. Clone size is shown for a subset of rows, as once, few, many or a class of expanded clone.

-	many	TRBJ2-7	TRBV6-1	TGTGCCAGCAGTGAAAGGGCAGCGAGGAGCTCCTACGAGCAGTACTTC	CASSERAARSSYEQYF
TRBD2	-	TRBJ2-7	TRBV6-1	TGTGCCAGCAGTCCTTTCGCGGGAGTGATCTACGAGCAGTACTTC	CASSPFAGVIYEQYF
-	-	TRBJ1-2	TRBV2	TGTGCCAGCAGGGGGGGGTCGAACTATGGCTACACCTTC	CASRGGSNYGYTF
TRBD1	few	TRBJ2-3	TRBV10-1	TGCGCCAGCAGTGGGACAGGGGAGGTTTTGGAGTATTTT	CASSGTGEVLEYF
-	-	TRBJ2-1	TRBV13	TGTGCCAGCAGCTTAGATCTAGGACCCTCCTACAATGAGCAGTTCTTC	CASSLDLGPSYNEQFF
TRBD1	many	TRBJ2-7	TRBV28	TGTGCCAGCAGTTGGACAGGCTACGAGCAGTACTTC	CASSWTGYEQYF
TRBD1	many	TRBJ2-5	TRBV2	TGTGCCAGCAGTGATTGGGGACAGGGGAGGGAGACCCAGTACTTC	CASSDWGQGRETQYF
-	many	TRBJ1-3	TRBV10-3	TGTGCCATCAGCGATATGACGGGAAACACCATATATTTT	CAISDMTGNTIYF
TRBD1	-	TRBJ1-1	TRBV12-3/TRBV12-4	TGTGCCAGCAGTCCCCCCGGGACAGGGGGAGATATAGGCACTGAAGCTTTCTTT	CASSPPGTGGDIGTEAFF
TRBD2	few	TRBJ2-7	TRBV2	TGTGCCAGCAGAGATACGGGGGGGGTCTACGAGCAGTACTTC	CASRDTGGVYEQYF
TRBD2	many	TRBJ2-2	TRBV20-1	TGCAGTGCCATATCTGGACTAGCGGGGGACGGGGAGCTGTTTTTT	CSAISGLAGDGELFF
-	many	TRBJ1-5	TRBV20-1	TGCAGTGCTGGGCACAATAGCAATCAGCCCCAGCATTTT	CSAGHNSNQPQHF
TRBD1	many	TRBJ1-1	TRBV6-1	TGTGCCAGCAGCAAACAGGGGGGGTTATGGACTGAAGCTTTCTTT	CASSKQGGLWTEAFF
TRBD1	many	TRBJ1-2	TRBV29-1	TGCAGCGTTGAATTTACGACAGGGCCTAACTATGGCTACACCTTC	CSVEFTTGPNYGYTF
-	many	TRBJ2-5	TRBV13	TGTGCCAGCAGCTTAGCTGCAGGCTGGGAGACCCAGTACTTC	CASSLAAGWETQYF
-	-	TRBJ2-3	TRBV4-3	TGCGCCAGCAGCCAAGGGGCCTCGCAGGGGCGGGTGTATACGCAGTATTTT	CASSQGASQGRVYTQYF
-	many	TRBJ1-1	TRBV28	TGTGCCAGCAGTTTCACAGAGAACACTGAAGCTTTCTTT	CASSFTENTEAFF
TRBD1	few	TRBJ1-5	TRBV6-1	TGTGCCAGCACCAACACCGGGACAGACAATCAGCCCCAGCATTTT	CASTNTGTDNQPQHF
-	many	TRBJ1-1	TRBV20-1	TGCAGTGCACCAGGGGTAACAAGAACTGAAGCTTTCTTT	CSAPGVTRTEAFF
-	many	TRBJ1-6	TRBV15	TGTGCCACCAGCAGAGATTCTGGGGCGCGATCACCCCTCCACTTT	CATSRDSGARSPLHF
-	few	TRBJ1-3	TRBV28	TGTGCCAGCTTGGGGCTCTCTGGAAACACCATATATTTT	CASLGLSGNTIYF
TRBD2	many	TRBJ2-3	TRBV9	TGTGCCAGCAGCGTAGTAGCGGGGGGTTACACAGATACGCAGTATTTT	CASSVVAGGYTDTQYF